These 26 T cell receptor beta chains came from one sample sequenced in a study of control samples from healthy donors and cancer patients. Sequencing used immunoSEQ multiplex PCR; TCRdb keeps in-frame clones, though not all of them. Of 100,000 to 150,000 clones in the sample, around 90% were seen once. The sample comprised blood. These receptors all stem from a man aged 18-30 years in good health.

The J gene is TRBJ1-6, the V gene TRBV6-1; D might be TRBD1 (6 bases). CDR3 length equals 15 residues. Germline CDR1 and CDR2: MNHNS and SASEGT. The V end lost 1 base, the J end lost 13 bases, and 17 bases lay between the germline ends. For the CDR3, the DNA is TGTGCCAGCAGTGAAGTAGCTGGAGAAAGGGGGCCCCTCCACTTT. Its protein is CASSEVAGERGPLHF.

The chain uses TRBV9 and TRBJ1-1; a weak D match, TRBD1 (5 bases). Germline V CDR1 and CDR2: SGDLS, YYNGEE. CDR3 length: 13 residues. V was pared by 4 bases and J by 1 base, with 8 bases between. This CDR3 reads CASSQQANTEAFF. The DNA of the CDR3 is TGTGCCAGCAGCCAACAGGCGAACACTGAAGCTTTCTTT.

The J gene is TRBJ2-1, the V gene TRBV3-1 (or the pseudogene TRBV3-2); 10 nucleotides agree with TRBD2. Germline V gene lookup returns CDR1 LGHDT and CDR2 YNNKEL (reference sequence). There are 14 residues in the CDR3. Trimming cost V 4 bases and J 10 bases; bases outside gene matches: 7. In DNA, the CDR3 is TGTGCCAGCAGCCCGCCGGGACTAGCGAGCGAGCAGTTCTTC. Translating it yields CASSPPGLASEQFF.

This CDR3 is CASSPQDRGRTEAFF. The CDR3 DNA follows: TGTGCCAGCTCACCACAAGATAGGGGTCGGACTGAAGCTTTCTTT. This chain links TRBV18 with TRBJ1-1; a possible D gene is TRBD1 (5 bases). Germline V gives CDR1 KGHSH, CDR2 LQKENI. The CDR3 totals 15 residues. Trimming removed 1 base from V and 5 bases from J, with 14 bases in between.

This chain links TRBV11-2 with TRBJ2-3; 10 positions match TRBD2. Germline V gives CDR1 SGHAT, CDR2 FQNNGV. This CDR3 spans 15 amino acids. With 3 bases clipped from V and 4 bases from J, the junction kept 4 bases outside the gene matches. CDR3 nucleotides: TGTGCCAGCAGCTTCGGACTAGCGGTCGCAGATACGCAGTATTTT. It yields the protein CASSFGLAVADTQYF.

This clone showed up just once. The J gene is TRBJ1-2, the V gene TRBV5-6; D call uncertain. This CDR3 has 11 amino acids. CDR1 is SGHDT and CDR2 is YYEEEE in the germline V gene. V was cut by 2 bases and J by 2 bases, with 1 base left in between. The CDR3 sequence: CASSLNYGYTF. In DNA, the CDR3 is TGTGCCAGCAGCTTAAACTATGGCTACACCTTC.

The chain uses TRBV6-6 and TRBJ2-5; D could derive from TRBD1 or TRBD2 (6 bases each). The germline gives CDR1 MNHNY, CDR2 SVGAGI (reference sequence). The CDR3 contains 16 residues. V dropped 2 bases and J dropped 5 bases, with 18 bases sitting between them. As DNA, the CDR3 is TGTGCCAGCAGTTACAGCCATGGGGGGCCGGGGGAGACCCAGTACTTC. Its protein product is CASSYSHGGPGETQYF.

The J gene is TRBJ1-4, the V gene TRBV6-5; no clear D. Trimming stripped 6 bases from V and 8 bases from J, with 7 bases between. CDR1 is MNHEY, CDR2 SVGAGI, per germline. This CDR3 spans 11 amino acids. CDR3 sequence reads: CASSPGEKLFF. The CDR3 DNA sequence: TGTGCCAGCAGCCCGGGGGAAAAACTGTTTTTT.

As regards this clone: Other DNA sequences within the sample encode an identical CDR3. V is TRBV2 and J is TRBJ1-5; D possibly corresponds to TRBD1 (5 bases). CDR3 length equals 17 residues. Trimming removed 6 bases from V and 0 bases from J, with 18 bases in between. CDR1 and CDR2 (germline): SNHLY, FYNNEI. DNA for the CDR3: TGTGCCAGCAGAGGCAGGGAAGGTGTGGGTAGCAATCAGCCCCAGCATTTT. Translation gives CASRGREGVGSNQPQHF. The full variable domain, its missing parts supplied by reference TRBV2 and TRBJ1-5, is EPEVTQTPSHQVTQMGQEVILRCVPISNHLYFYWYRQILGQKVEFLVSFYNNEISEKSEIFDDQFSVERPDGSNFTLKIRSTKLEDSAMYFCASRGREGVGSNQPQHFGDGTRLSIL.

This chain connects TRBV6-1 to TRBJ2-7; D is perhaps TRBD2 (5 bases). Germline V gives CDR1 MNHNS, CDR2 SASEGT. The CDR3 runs 16 residues. Trimming took off 4 bases at V and 2 bases at J, with 18 bases between the two ends. This chain's CDR3 is CASSAPGGAAAYEQYF. DNA for the CDR3: TGTGCCAGCAGTGCCCCGGGTGGAGCGGCCGCCTACGAGCAGTACTTC.

This chain links TRBV6-5 with TRBJ2-5, with D hard to call. Between the trimmed V and J ends, which lost 2 bases and 5 bases, there was a span of 9 bases. In germline, CDR1 is MNHEY, CDR2 SVGAGI. The length of the CDR3 is 13 residues. For the CDR3, the DNA is TGTGCCAGCAGTTACGTGGGTGCGGAGACCCAGTACTTC. Translation gives CASSYVGAETQYF.

The chain couples TRBV5-4 to TRBJ2-5; either TRBD1 or TRBD2 may fit D (5 bases each). The germline V gene has CDR1 SGHNT and CDR2 YYREEE (reference sequence). The CDR3 spans 15 residues. The ends were cut back, 0 bases at V and 4 bases at J, with 13 bases in the middle. The CDR3 sequence is CASSLGGSAAETQYF. The CDR3 nucleotides are TGTGCCAGCAGCTTGGGGGGGTCTGCAGCAGAGACCCAGTACTTC.

This clone has only one observation. The chain has TRBV6-5 and TRBJ1-6; 10 positions agree with TRBD1. The CDR3 totals 14 residues. Germline V gene sequence: CDR1 MNHEY, CDR2 SVGAGI. The V gene end was trimmed by 6 bases and the J gene end by 6 bases; junction bases not matched to a gene: 2. The CDR3 spells CASRGTGVNSPLHF. CDR3 DNA: TGTGCCAGCAGGGGGACAGGGGTTAATTCACCCCTCCACTTT.

V gene TRBV9 combines with J gene TRBJ1-5, with 10 bases matching TRBD1. Germline V gene lookup returns CDR1 SGDLS and CDR2 YYNGEE. V lost 3 bases, J lost 2 bases, and 2 bases stayed unmatched. CDR3 length: 15 amino acids. Here the CDR3 DNA reads TGTGCCAGCAGCGCGACAGGGGGCGGCAATCAGCCCCAGCATTTT. This gives the protein CASSATGGGNQPQHF.

This clone appeared a few times. CDR3 sequence (DNA): TGTGCCAGCAGCTTGTTTTTAAGAAACACCATATATTTT. Protein product: CASSLFLRNTIYF. This chain uses TRBV5-4 with TRBJ1-3, with D hard to call. This CDR3 region has 13 residues. Germline V lookup: CDR1 SGHNT, CDR2 YYREEE (reference sequence). V lost 1 base and J 5 bases, leaving 7 bases between the germline ends.

The chain joins TRBV6-1 to TRBJ2-1; 7 nucleotides align to TRBD1. Germline loops: CDR1 MNHNS, CDR2 SASEGT. The length of the CDR3 is 15 residues. V lost 1 base to trimming and J lost 6 bases; unmatched junction nucleotides: 6. The CDR3 region has the DNA TGTGCCAGCAGTGAAGGACAGGGCTTCCTCAATGAGCAGTTCTTC. The encoded protein is CASSEGQGFLNEQFF.

The CDR3 sequence: CASSLTGTDTQYF. The CDR3, as DNA: TGCGCCAGCAGCTTGACGGGAACAGATACGCAGTATTTT. The V gene is TRBV5-1, the J gene TRBJ2-3, with TRBD2 as a possible D gene (5 bases). The CDR3 length is 13 residues. Deletions cut 1 base from V and 3 bases from J, with 6 bases between. Looked up from germline, CDR1 is SGHRS and CDR2 is YFSETQ.

The rearrangement links TRBV5-4 to TRBJ2-5, with D unresolved. V was clipped by 0 bases and J by 0 bases, with 6 bases between them. The CDR3 covers 14 residues. CDR1 and CDR2 from the germline V gene are SGHNT and YYREEE (reference sequence). CDR3 sequence (DNA): TGTGCCAGCAGCTTGGTTGTGGACCAAGAGACCCAGTACTTC. This gives the protein CASSLVVDQETQYF.

The genes are TRBV3-1 (or the pseudogene TRBV3-2) and TRBJ2-2; possible D gene TRBD1, 5 bases. The CDR3 length is 15 residues. In germline, CDR1 is LGHDT, CDR2 YNNKEL (reference sequence). With 4 bases removed from V and 0 bases from J, the gap between germline ends came to 9 bases. The chain's CDR3 is CASSRGTPNTGELFF. DNA for the CDR3: TGTGCCAGCAGCCGGGGCACCCCGAACACCGGGGAGCTGTTTTTT.

The table lists this clone with a count of one. CDR3 sequence (DNA): TGTGCCAGCAGTTTTGGGGGGTACCAGCCCCAGCATTTT. Protein product: CASSFGGYQPQHF. V is TRBV27 and J is TRBJ1-5; possible D gene TRBD1, 5 bases. The CDR3 covers 13 residues. V was shortened by 3 bases and J by 7 bases, with 10 bases between the two germline ends. Per the germline V gene, CDR1 is MNHEY and CDR2 is SMNVEV (reference sequence).

The chain employs TRBV12-3 or TRBV12-4 and TRBJ2-7; tentatively, D is TRBD2 (6 bases). The CDR3 sequence is 11 residues long. Trimming pared 5 bases from V and 4 bases from J, leaving 6 bases between. Here the CDR3 DNA reads TGTGCCAGCAGTGGGGGGTACGAGCAGTACTTC. Its protein is CASSGGYEQYF.

J is TRBJ2-4 and V is TRBV2; D is unclear. CDR3 length equals 13 residues. Trimming removed 7 bases at V and 1 base at J, with 8 bases between. The germline V gene has CDR1 SNHLY and CDR2 FYNNEI. CDR3 bases: TGTGCCAGCAATAGGTGGGCCAAAAACATTCAGTACTTC. Its translation is CASNRWAKNIQYF.

About this clone: Other nucleotide sequences in the sample specify the same CDR3. This chain uses TRBV5-1 with TRBJ1-1, with D possibly being TRBD1 (5 bases). Germline V gene sequence: CDR1 SGHRS, CDR2 YFSETQ. Trimming pared 2 bases from V and 1 base from J, leaving 9 bases between. The CDR3 has 14 residues. Here the CDR3 DNA reads TGCGCCAGCAGCTTAGTTACAGGGAACACTGAAGCTTTCTTT. Protein: CASSLVTGNTEAFF.

The chain is built from TRBV5-6 and TRBJ1-1; 8 bases map to TRBD1. The CDR3 is 15 residues long. Germline assignment: CDR1 SGHDT and CDR2 YYEEEE. V was clipped by 1 base and J by 4 bases; unmatched bases: 6. The CDR3 sequence is CASSLLDRVVTEAFF. The CDR3, as DNA: TGTGCCAGCAGCTTGTTGGACAGGGTGGTCACTGAAGCTTTCTTT.

Notes on this clone: Other DNA sequences in this specimen translate into the identical CDR3. The chain couples TRBV20-1 to TRBJ2-7; D is perhaps TRBD1 (5 bases). Per germline, CDR1 DFQATT and CDR2 SNEGSKA (reference sequence). The CDR3 is 11 residues long. V shed 5 bases and J shed 7 bases, with 12 bases lying between them. CDR3 DNA: TGCAGTGCTGGGGTGGGGCGTGAGCAGTACTTC. It is translated as CSAGVGREQYF.

This chain uses TRBV2 with TRBJ2-3; D gene ambiguous. The length of the CDR3 is 12 residues. Germline CDR1 and CDR2: SNHLY and FYNNEI. The V end lost 5 bases, the J end lost 7 bases, and 10 bases lay between the germline ends. The chain's CDR3 is CASSTTDNTQYF. The CDR3 DNA reads TGTGCCAGCAGTACCACCGATAATACGCAGTATTTT.